These 15 T cell receptor beta chains share one sample of origin, sequenced in a study of human T cells and chemical hapten exposure. TCRdb fed the RACE reads into MiXCR, producing one record per CDR3 protein. The table lists roughly 190,000 distinct CDR3 sequences, approximately 20% of them singletons. The time point: patch test 1, 2 weeks after DPC sensitization. Documented treatment: therapeutic diphenylcyclopropenone sensitization with weekly scalp DPC. Material: whole blood, obtained in connection with sensitization to the hapten diphenylcyclopropenone (DPC). These receptor sequences come from a woman aged 45 to 65 with alopecia areata. Some clones in this sample may be carry-over from other donors' samples.

This chain connects TRBV7-9 to TRBJ1-5; 10 positions match TRBD1. The CDR3 consists of 16 residues. CDR1 SEHNR and CDR2 FQNEAQ come from the germline V gene (reference sequence). J was trimmed by 2 bases and V by 4 bases; bases with no gene match: 5. CDR3: CASSYWTGGGNQPQHF. The CDR3 DNA sequence: TGTGCCAGCAGCTATTGGACAGGGGGGGGCAATCAGCCCCAGCATTTT.

The rearrangement uses TRBV18 and TRBJ2-7; 10 bases agree with TRBD2. V was pared by 2 bases and J by 3 bases, with 7 bases of the junction left unmatched. Germline CDR1 reads KGHSH; CDR2 reads LQKENI. CDR3 length: 16 amino acids. The CDR3, as DNA: TGTGCCAGCTCACCAGGGGTAGCGGGAGGCAACTACGAGCAGTACTTC. Translation: CASSPGVAGGNYEQYF.

The V call is TRBV7-2, the J call TRBJ2-3; perhaps TRBD1 as D (5 bases). Germline V gene lookup returns CDR1 SGHTA and CDR2 FQGNSA. This CDR3 is built from 13 residues. V was clipped by 6 bases and J by 3 bases, with 10 bases between them. The CDR3 coding sequence is TGTGCCAGCAGGTCCCAGGGAACAGATACGCAGTATTTT. Protein: CASRSQGTDTQYF.

This clonotype turned up a few times. The chain uses TRBV7-2 and TRBJ2-1, with 9 bases matching TRBD2. The CDR3 is 16 residues long. Looked up from germline, CDR1 is SGHTA and CDR2 is FQGNSA. V gave up 2 bases and J gave up 4 bases; unmatched junction bases: 6. The DNA of the CDR3 is TGTGCCAGCAGCTTAATCCGACTAGCGGTTTACAATGAGCAGTTCTTC. This codes for CASSLIRLAVYNEQFF.

This clonotype was observed a handful of times. V gene TRBV24-1 combines with J gene TRBJ2-3; D may be TRBD2 (6 bases). V lost 0 bases to trimming and J lost 4 bases, with 10 bases between them. Germline V gives CDR1 KGHDR, CDR2 SFDVKD. The CDR3 is made up of 15 amino acids. The CDR3 loop is CATSDLGRSADTQYF. The CDR3 DNA is TGTGCCACCAGTGATTTGGGGAGGTCAGCAGATACGCAGTATTTT.

This chain uses TRBV7-9 with TRBJ2-5; weak D call: TRBD2 (6 bases). The CDR3 totals 15 residues. V lost 5 bases and J lost 4, with 17 bases in between. Germline loops: CDR1 SEHNR, CDR2 FQNEAQ (reference sequence). CDR3 nucleotide sequence: TGTGCCAGCAGCCCCAGCCCCTCAGCGGGAGAGACCCAGTACTTC. Translation gives CASSPSPSAGETQYF.

This rearrangement joins TRBV3-1 to TRBJ1-6; D is unclear. The length of the CDR3 is 12 residues. Deletions cut 0 bases from V and 10 bases from J, with 4 bases between. Germline V CDR1 and CDR2: LGHDT, YNNKEL (reference sequence). CDR3 in DNA: TGTGCCAGCAGCCAAGACGTCTCACCCCTCCACTTT. Translating gives CASSQDVSPLHF. The full variable domain, rest sourced from reference TRBV3-1 and TRBJ1-6, is DTAVSQTPKYLVTQMGNDKSIKCEQNLGHDTMYWYKQDSKKFLKIMFSYNNKELIINETVPNRFSPKSPDKAHLNLHINSLELGDSAVYFCASSQDVSPLHFGNGTRLTVT.

This clonotype was counted only a few times. The chain is built from TRBV5-5 and TRBJ2-1, with no clear D. There are 16 residues in the CDR3. The V gene's germline CDR1 is SGHKS and CDR2 YYEKEE (reference sequence). Deletions cut 0 bases from V and 0 bases from J, with 10 bases between. The CDR3 sequence is CASSLGVSPSYNEQFF. As DNA, the CDR3 is TGTGCCAGCAGCTTGGGGGTCAGCCCCTCCTACAATGAGCAGTTCTTC.

This sequence joins TRBV20-1 and TRBJ2-3, with D possibly matching TRBD1 (6 bases). The CDR3 contains 14 residues. The V end was cut by 6 bases, the J end by 4 bases, with 17 bases between. Looked up from germline, CDR1 is DFQATT and CDR2 is SNEGSKA (reference sequence). The CDR3, as DNA: TGCAGTGCATCCGTGGTCAGGGGAGCAGATACGCAGTATTTT. It specifies CSASVVRGADTQYF.

The table lists this clonotype with many counts. CDR3 in DNA: TGCAGCGCTGGGAGGGGGGGCGCCGAGCAGTACTTC. It encodes CSAGRGGAEQYF. The V gene is TRBV29-1, the J gene TRBJ2-7, with D possibly matching TRBD2 (7 bases). Per germline, CDR1 SQVTM and CDR2 ANQGSEA. The CDR3 has 12 amino acids. Trimming removed 7 bases at V and 6 bases at J, with 16 bases between.

The chain's CDR3 is CASSLDGQGTDTQYF. CDR3 DNA sequence: TGTGCCAGCAGCTTAGATGGACAGGGAACAGATACGCAGTATTTT. The V and J genes are TRBV7-9 and TRBJ2-3; 8 bases align to TRBD1. CDR3 length: 15 amino acids. The J segment lost 3 bases and the V segment lost 1 base, leaving 3 bases of the junction unmatched. From germline, CDR1 is SEHNR and CDR2 FQNEAQ (reference sequence).

The chain combines TRBV2 with TRBJ2-1; D might be TRBD2 (6 bases). The CDR3 is made up of 16 amino acids. CDR1 SNHLY and CDR2 FYNNEI come from the germline V gene. Trimming stripped 4 bases from V and 2 bases from J, with 15 bases between. CDR3 sequence reads: CASSGRVSGTYNEQFF. Here the CDR3 DNA reads TGTGCCAGCAGTGGGAGGGTTAGCGGAACCTACAATGAGCAGTTCTTC.

This clonotype is a singleton in its sample. The chain couples TRBV11-2 to TRBJ2-2, with D perhaps given as TRBD1 or TRBD2 (5 bases each). This CDR3 has 14 amino acids. The V end lost 2 bases, the J end lost 6 bases, and 10 bases lay between the germline ends. Germline V gives CDR1 SGHAT, CDR2 FQNNGV. The CDR3 bases are TGTGCCAGCAGCTTACGGGACGGAGCCGGGGAGCTGTTTTTT. Protein product: CASSLRDGAGELFF.

This chain links TRBV5-1 with TRBJ1-5; perhaps TRBD1 as D (5 bases). The CDR3 has 15 residues. Germline V CDR1 and CDR2: SGHRS, YFSETQ. V shed 4 bases and J shed 4 bases, with 15 bases lying between them. CDR3 nucleotide sequence: TGCGCCAGCAGCCTCCGGGGCCCCTCGAATCAGCCCCAGCATTTT. Its protein product is CASSLRGPSNQPQHF.

The V call is TRBV14, the J call TRBJ2-1; D tentatively reads TRBD1 or TRBD2 (5 bases each). This CDR3 contains 16 residues. V lost 1 base and J 2 bases, leaving 12 bases between the germline ends. In germline, CDR1 is SGHDN, CDR2 FVKESK. CDR3 nucleotides: TGTGCCAGCAGCCAAGTCGCTGGGGGACCCTACAATGAGCAGTTCTTC. Its translation: CASSQVAGGPYNEQFF.